Sequencing of this T cell receptor beta chain was carried out in a study of T cell responses to AZD1222 COVID-19 vaccine. Study-level results: Per reports, nearly half of all spike-specific TCRs target regions that are unmutated in variants. Regions 160-218 and 743-854 dominated among vaccine-associated CD4 TCRs spanning spike. Among AZD1222 vaccinees, only 5 to 7 were seropositive at baseline.

The V end lost 6 bases, the J end lost 1 base, and 18 bases lay between the germline ends. The CDR3 totals 16 residues. Germline lookup yields CDR1 MDHEN and CDR2 SYDVKM. As regards this clone: Antigen unknown.

Sequencing used immunoSEQ multiplex PCR; TCRdb keeps in-frame clones, though not all of them. This sample has around 200,000 clones; 94% occur once, and the top ten carry 1.6%. The source is an adult who received the AZD1222 COVID-19 vaccine. Sequenced material: peripheral blood, taken 28 days after the second AZD1222 dose. The gene calls are TRBV28 and TRBJ1-1; TRBD1 is a possible D gene (5 bases). The CDR3 spells CASSRLFLGANTEAFF. The CDR3 DNA follows: TGTGCCAGCAGCCGCCTATTTTTAGGGGCGAACACTGAAGCTTTCTTT.